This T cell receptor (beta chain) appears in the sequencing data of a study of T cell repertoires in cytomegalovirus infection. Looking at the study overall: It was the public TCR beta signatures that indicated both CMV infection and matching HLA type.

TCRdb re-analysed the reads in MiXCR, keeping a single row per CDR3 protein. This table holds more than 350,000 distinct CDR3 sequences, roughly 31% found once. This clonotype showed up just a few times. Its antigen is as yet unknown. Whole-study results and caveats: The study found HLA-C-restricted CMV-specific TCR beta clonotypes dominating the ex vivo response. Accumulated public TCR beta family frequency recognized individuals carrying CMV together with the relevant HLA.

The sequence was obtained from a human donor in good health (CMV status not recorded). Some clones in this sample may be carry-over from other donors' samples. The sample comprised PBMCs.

CDR3 sequence: CASSSLDRVGQSFYEQYF. CDR3 bases: TGTGCCAGCAGTTCCCTCGACAGGGTGGGACAGTCCTTCTACGAGCAGTACTTC. This chain connects TRBV6-7 to TRBJ2-7; 7 nucleotides line up with TRBD1. TRBV6-7 is placed among ORFs of uncertain function. CDR3 size: 18 residues. V dropped 4 bases and J dropped 3; count of bases not matched to a gene: 18.